These 32 T cell receptor beta chains were all obtained from the same sample, sequenced in a study of cytomegalovirus exposure and HLA in healthy donors. Vbeta (60) and Jbeta (13) primers were used in the PCR. Clones were sequenced by immunoSEQ multiplex PCR, and TCRdb holds only the in-frame ones, with some missing. The sample includes hundreds of thousands of clones, about three quarters of them seen just once. Sequenced input: PBMCs. Receptors were obtained from a woman in her sixties or seventies in good health and CMV-seropositive.

The CDR3 DNA reads TGTGCCAGCAGCTCACGACTAGCACAAGAGACCCAGTACTTC. This codes for CASSSRLAQETQYF. V usage is TRBV5-4 and J usage is TRBJ2-5; TRBD2 agrees at 7 bases. The germline CDR1 and CDR2 sequences are SGHNT and YYREEE (reference sequence). With V trimmed by 3 bases and J by 2 bases, 4 bases remained unmatched. The CDR3 runs 14 residues. The complete variable domain, with remaining parts taken from reference TRBV5-4 and TRBJ2-5, reads ETGVTQSPTHLIKTRGQQVTLRCSSQSGHNTVSWYQQALGQGPQFIFQYYREEENGRGNFPPRFSGLQFPNYSSELNVNALELDDSALYLCASSSRLAQETQYFGPGTRLLVL.

The chain couples TRBV27 to TRBJ2-3; 9 nucleotides match TRBD2. Germline V gene lookup returns CDR1 MNHEY and CDR2 SMNVEV (reference sequence). The CDR3 totals 16 residues. V lost 5 bases to trimming and J lost 5 bases; unmatched junction nucleotides: 11. This CDR3 reads CASSPFGIAGEDTQYF. CDR3 sequence (DNA): TGTGCCAGCAGTCCCTTCGGGATAGCGGGGGAAGATACGCAGTATTTT.

This chain uses TRBV6-5 with TRBJ2-6, with 10 bases that match TRBD1. The CDR3 contains 15 residues. The trim removed 10 bases at V and 3 bases at J, leaving 6 bases unmatched. Germline V gene data show CDR1 as MNHEY and CDR2 as SVGAGI. The CDR3 DNA sequence: TGTGCCACCAGGACAGGGGGAAGTGGGGCCAACGTCCTGACTTTC. Amino acid sequence: CATRTGGSGANVLTF.

The chain couples TRBV5-1 to TRBJ1-1, with TRBD1 as a possible D gene (6 bases). Germline assignment: CDR1 SGHRS and CDR2 YFSETQ. This CDR3 has 16 amino acids. The V and J ends lost 0 bases and 4 bases respectively, with 16 bases between them. Here the CDR3 reads CASSLAGGWGTTEAFF. The CDR3 region has the DNA TGCGCCAGCAGCTTGGCGGGGGGCTGGGGGACCACTGAAGCTTTCTTT.

The chain employs TRBV7-2 and TRBJ2-1; 7 nucleotides agree with TRBD2. Germline lookup yields CDR1 SGHTA and CDR2 FQGNSA. CDR3 size: 12 residues. The V gene end was trimmed by 5 bases and the J gene end by 12 bases; junction bases not matched to a gene: 7. CDR3 sequence: CASSPASGGQFF. The CDR3 nucleotides are TGTGCCAGCAGCCCGGCCTCGGGGGGGCAGTTCTTC.

The chain joins TRBV4-3 to TRBJ1-4; D not resolved. The CDR3 totals 16 residues. Germline values: CDR1 LGHNA, CDR2 YSLEER. With 0 bases removed from V and 4 bases from J, the gap between germline ends came to 12 bases. CDR3 protein: CASSQEGGKGNEKLFF. The DNA of the CDR3 is TGCGCCAGCAGCCAAGAAGGAGGCAAGGGTAATGAAAAACTGTTTTTT.

The rearrangement uses TRBV10-1 and TRBJ2-2; D might be TRBD2 (5 bases). Germline-derived CDR1 and CDR2 are WNHNN and SYGVQD (reference sequence). The CDR3 totals 14 residues. Trimming took off 4 bases at V and 1 base at J, with 7 bases between the two ends. CDR3 residues: CASSAGLNTGELFF. Here the CDR3 DNA reads TGCGCCAGCAGTGCGGGGTTGAACACCGGGGAGCTGTTTTTT.

The chain employs TRBV2 and TRBJ2-5, with TRBD1 identical over 8 bases. Germline CDR1 and CDR2: SNHLY and FYNNEI. V trimming: 7 bases; J trimming: 1 base; junction bases outside the gene matches: 11. This CDR3 spans 16 amino acids. The DNA for the CDR3 is TGTGCCAGCACTCCCGGGCAGGACAGGGCCCAAGAGACCCAGTACTTC. This sequence encodes CASTPGQDRAQETQYF.

A word on this clone: One end of the junction is discordant with germline, which a read error may explain. The chain carries TRBV7-9 and TRBJ1-1, with TRBD1 matching 7 bases. Germline CDR1 SEHNR, CDR2 FQNEAQ (reference sequence). This CDR3 has 12 amino acids. The CDR3 loop is CSSSSGGTEAFF. The CDR3 bases are TGTTCCAGCAGTTCAGGGGGAACTGAAGCTTTCTTT.

V and J are TRBV5-1 and TRBJ1-3; D gene uncertain. This CDR3 has 14 amino acids. Germline V gene data show CDR1 as SGHRS and CDR2 as YFSETQ. Between the trimmed V and J ends, which lost 2 bases and 2 bases, there was a span of 8 bases. CDR3 region: CASSFRSTGNTIYF. CDR3 coding DNA: TGCGCCAGCAGCTTCAGGTCGACTGGAAACACCATATATTTT.

The rearrangement uses TRBV5-1 and TRBJ1-5; 9 bases line up with TRBD1. Germline assignment: CDR1 SGHRS and CDR2 YFSETQ. This CDR3 is built from 14 residues. Germline trimming cut 3 bases from V and 7 bases from J; bases unmatched to any gene: 5. The CDR3 nucleotides read TGCGCCAGCAGCTACACAGGGGGCGAGCAGCCCCAGCATTTT. This translates into CASSYTGGEQPQHF.

This clone was counted a few times. The chain has TRBV5-6 and TRBJ1-2; no clear D. The V and J ends lost 0 bases and 4 bases respectively, with 4 bases between them. Per germline, CDR1 SGHDT and CDR2 YYEEEE. The CDR3 spans 12 residues. This CDR3 is CASSLGAYGYTF. The CDR3 DNA reads TGTGCCAGCAGCTTGGGGGCCTATGGCTACACCTTC.

The CDR3 is CASSLNRESTEAFF. The DNA of the CDR3 is TGTGCCAGCAGCCTGAACAGGGAATCCACTGAAGCTTTCTTT. The rearrangement links TRBV7-3 to TRBJ1-1; D is possibly TRBD1 (6 bases). V was trimmed by 5 bases and J by 4 bases, leaving 14 bases between them. This CDR3 has 14 amino acids. Germline CDR1 reads SGHTA; CDR2 reads FQGTGA. The whole variable domain, remainder taken from reference TRBV7-3 and TRBJ1-1, is GAGVSQTPSNKVTEKGKYVELRCDPISGHTALYWYRQSLGQGPEFLIYFQGTGAADDSGLPNDRFFAVRPEGSVSTLKIQRTERGDSAVYLCASSLNRESTEAFFGQGTRLTVV.

This chain uses TRBV19 with TRBJ2-1; possible D gene TRBD2, 6 bases. Germline V gene lookup returns CDR1 LNHDA and CDR2 SQIVND (reference sequence). V lost 4 bases and J 3 bases, leaving 16 bases between the germline ends. CDR3 length: 16 amino acids. The CDR3 DNA follows: TGTGCCAGTAGTAGGGCCCCGGGACTCGACTACAATGAGCAGTTCTTC. As protein: CASSRAPGLDYNEQFF. Full variable domain (outside the CDR3, taken from reference TRBV19 and TRBJ2-1): DGGITQSPKYLFRKEGQNVTLSCEQNLNHDAMYWYRQDPGQGLRLIYYSQIVNDFQKGDIAEGYSVSREKKESFPLTVTSAQKNPTAFYLCASSRAPGLDYNEQFFGPGTRLTVL.

CDR3 in amino acids: CASSLLAGVEETQYF. CDR3 coding DNA: TGTGCCAGCTCCCTACTAGCGGGAGTAGAAGAGACCCAGTACTTC. The chain carries TRBV18 and TRBJ2-5; 11 bases are shared with TRBD2. The J segment lost 3 bases and the V segment lost 6 bases, leaving 6 bases of the junction unmatched. Germline-derived CDR1 and CDR2 are KGHSH and LQKENI. This CDR3 region has 15 residues.

The chain has TRBV15 and TRBJ1-1; a possible D gene is TRBD1 (5 bases). V dropped 0 bases and J dropped 5 bases, with 10 bases sitting between them. The CDR3 is made up of 14 amino acids. The V gene's germline CDR1 is LNHNV and CDR2 YYDKDF (reference sequence). In nucleotides, the CDR3 is TGTGCCACCAGCAGAGATGCAGGGAGGACTGAAGCTTTCTTT. It codes for CATSRDAGRTEAFF.

V usage is TRBV6-5 and J usage is TRBJ1-2; TRBD1 might be the D (6 bases). Germline values: CDR1 MNHEY, CDR2 SVGAGI. The CDR3 length is 13 residues. V shed 7 bases and J shed 6 bases, with 15 bases lying between them. CDR3 loop: CASTRDRFDGYTF. CDR3 DNA: TGTGCCAGCACCCGAGACAGGTTCGATGGCTACACCTTC.

The chain is built from TRBV6-6 and TRBJ1-5, with unresolved D. The CDR3 contains 16 residues. Looked up from germline, CDR1 is MNHNY and CDR2 is SVGAGI (reference sequence). V was trimmed by 2 bases and J by 0 bases, leaving 11 bases between them. As DNA, the CDR3 is TGTGCCAGCAGTTACCTTTCGGGAGGTAGCAATCAGCCCCAGCATTTT. This sequence encodes CASSYLSGGSNQPQHF.

The chain recombines TRBV7-2 with TRBJ1-2; no clear D. Per germline, CDR1 SGHTA and CDR2 FQGNSA. CDR3 length: 14 residues. V lost 1 base and J lost 6, with 12 bases in between. CDR3 coding DNA: TGTGCCAGCAGCTTAGAAGGCGGGTGGGATGGCTACACCTTC. Translating gives CASSLEGGWDGYTF.

There are a few counts of this clone. DNA of the CDR3: TGTGCCAGCAGCCCCCAGGGACAGGCTAGTGGCTACACCTTC. It yields the protein CASSPQGQASGYTF. V usage is TRBV7-3 and J usage is TRBJ1-2; 8 nucleotides line up with TRBD1. The CDR3 covers 14 residues. V trimming: 5 bases; J trimming: 7 bases; junction bases outside the gene matches: 9. The V gene's germline CDR1 is SGHTA and CDR2 FQGTGA.

This clone was detected only once. The rearrangement joins TRBV5-1 to TRBJ2-3; TRBD2 agrees at 16 bases. The CDR3 sequence is 18 residues long. J lost 1 base, V lost 4 bases, and 6 bases had no gene match. Per germline, CDR1 SGHRS and CDR2 YFSETQ. The CDR3 loop is CASSLGTSGRVGTDTQYF. The CDR3 DNA reads as TGCGCCAGCAGCCTGGGGACTAGCGGGAGGGTTGGCACAGATACGCAGTATTTT.

The chain joins TRBV11-1 to TRBJ1-6; 8 bases map to TRBD1. The CDR3 length is 16 residues. Germline V gene data show CDR1 as SGHAT and CDR2 as FQDESV (reference sequence). V gave up 5 bases and J gave up 7 bases; unmatched junction bases: 10. The CDR3 nucleotides are TGTGCCAGCAGCCCCTCTGGACAGGGAGAAAATTCACCCCTCCACTTT. Its translation is CASSPSGQGENSPLHF.

The chain uses TRBV5-8 and TRBJ2-7; 8 nucleotides agree with TRBD2. Germline V gene data show CDR1 as SGHTS and CDR2 as YDEGEE. Unmatched junction bases numbered 7, after V lost 2 bases and J lost 6 bases. The CDR3 length is 14 residues. CDR3 nucleotides: TGTGCCAGCAGCTTCAACGGGGGGGCCTCCGAGCAGTACTTC. It is translated as CASSFNGGASEQYF.

V is TRBV4-2 and J is TRBJ2-7, with 10 bases identical to TRBD2. The CDR3 totals 15 residues. Per the germline V gene, CDR1 is LGHNA and CDR2 is YNFKEQ. V shed 3 bases, J shed 4 bases, and the junction held 6 bases outside the gene matches. The CDR3, as DNA: TGTGCCAGCAGCCAGGCCGGGACTAGCGTGTACGAGCAGTACTTC. Residues: CASSQAGTSVYEQYF.

J is TRBJ2-1 and V is TRBV2; possibly TRBD2 for D (5 bases). The CDR3 consists of 13 residues. The V gene's germline CDR1 is SNHLY and CDR2 FYNNEI. V was trimmed by 7 bases and J by 5 bases, leaving 12 bases between them. The CDR3 nucleotides are TGTGCCAGCATTATAGGACTTAACAATGAGCAGTTCTTC. This sequence encodes CASIIGLNNEQFF. Together with reference TRBV2 and TRBJ2-1, the CDR3 gives the full variable domain: EPEVTQTPSHQVTQMGQEVILRCVPISNHLYFYWYRQILGQKVEFLVSFYNNEISEKSEIFDDQFSVERPDGSNFTLKIRSTKLEDSAMYFCASIIGLNNEQFFGPGTRLTVL.

In DNA form, the CDR3 reads TGTGCCATCAGGGGGACAGGGAGTCCAGAGTTCACTGAAGCTTTCTTT. Amino acid sequence: CAIRGTGSPEFTEAFF. This chain connects TRBV10-3 to TRBJ1-1; 9 bases are a match to TRBD1. Trimming cost V 6 bases and J 4 bases; bases outside gene matches: 12. CDR1 is ENHRY and CDR2 is SYGVKD in the germline V gene. The CDR3 covers 16 residues.

This rearrangement joins TRBV11-2 to TRBJ2-3; TRBD2 agrees at 7 bases. V dropped 4 bases and J dropped 0; count of bases not matched to a gene: 4. The germline gives CDR1 SGHAT, CDR2 FQNNGV. The CDR3 spans 15 residues. The chain's CDR3 is CASSWLADSTDTQYF. The CDR3 DNA follows: TGTGCCAGCAGCTGGCTAGCGGATAGCACAGATACGCAGTATTTT. Drawing the rest from reference TRBV11-2 and TRBJ2-3, the complete variable domain is EAGVAQSPRYKIIEKRQSVAFWCNPISGHATLYWYQQILGQGPKLLIQFQNNGVVDDSQLPKDRFSAERLKGVDSTLKIQPAKLEDSAVYLCASSWLADSTDTQYFGPGTRLTVL.

The rearrangement joins TRBV25-1 to TRBJ1-2; TRBD1 aligns across 8 bases. This CDR3 spans 15 amino acids. Germline trimming cut 2 bases from V and 2 bases from J; bases unmatched to any gene: 4. CDR1 is MGHDK and CDR2 is SYGVNS in the germline V gene. The CDR3 spells CASSELGQANYGYTF. The CDR3 nucleotides are TGTGCCAGCAGTGAACTGGGACAGGCGAACTATGGCTACACCTTC.

This clone has a single count. In DNA form, the CDR3 reads TGTGCCAGCAGTACGGGAGGGGGTATTGAAAATGAGCAGTTCTTC. Encoded protein: CASSTGGGIENEQFF. V and J are TRBV5-4 and TRBJ2-1; TRBD2 agrees at 8 bases. The CDR3 is made up of 15 amino acids. The ends lost 5 bases at V and 7 bases at J; junction bases unmatched: 11. The germline gives CDR1 SGHNT, CDR2 YYREEE (reference sequence).

This clone has a single count. The chain couples TRBV4-2 to TRBJ2-7; the D gene is possibly TRBD1 (7 bases). In germline, CDR1 is LGHNA, CDR2 YNFKEQ. V was shortened by 3 bases and J by 3 bases, with 21 bases between the two germline ends. The CDR3 length is 17 residues. The CDR3 region is CASSQALQGGIYYEQYF. The CDR3, as DNA: TGTGCCAGCAGCCAGGCCCTTCAGGGGGGAATTTACTACGAGCAGTACTTC.

Details on this clone: The junction shows a germline mismatch at one end, possibly a read error. The chain has TRBV7-9 and TRBJ2-7; D call uncertain. Germline values: CDR1 SEHNR, CDR2 FQNEAQ (reference sequence). The CDR3 loop spans 13 amino acids. Here the CDR3 reads CSSSLPGTYEQYF. The CDR3 DNA reads TGTTCCAGCAGCTTACCGGGTACCTACGAGCAGTACTTC. Full variable domain (missing parts from reference TRBV7-9 and TRBJ2-7): DTGVSQNPRHKITKRGQNVTFRCDPISEHNRLYWYRQTLGQGPEFLTYFQNEAQLEKSRLLSDRFSAERPKGSFSTLEIQRTEQGDSAMYLCSSSLPGTYEQYFGPGTRLTVT.

This clone came up a few times. The rearrangement links TRBV5-1 to TRBJ2-1, with TRBD2 matching 8 bases. Germline V lookup: CDR1 SGHRS, CDR2 YFSETQ. Losses at the gene ends were 3 bases for V and 7 bases for J; bases not matched to a gene: 6. This CDR3 spans 14 amino acids. In nucleotides, the CDR3 is TGCGCCAGCAGCTCCGATAGCGGGGCGAATGAGCAGTTCTTC. Amino acid sequence: CASSSDSGANEQFF.